The present T cell receptor beta chain was sequenced within a study of blood T cell repertoires in COVID-19. Looking at the study overall: There were acute and convalescent COVID-19 samples, and they came from the United States, Italy and Spain. T cells, B-cell-depleted T cells, or PBMCs provided the cDNA or gDNA that served as material.

This clone was seen once. Per the original methods: Reference gene primers were amplified, and this amplification served to estimate nucleated cell counts. Measured with immunoSEQ multiplex PCR; TCRdb has only the in-frame clones, and not every one. The V and J calls and clone size were taken over from that table, and D and trimming were inferred from the DNA. This sample has about 88,000 clones; 80% to 90% occur once, and the top ten carry about 5%. The junction had 5 bases not matched to a gene; V was cut back by 3 bases and J by 8 bases. This CDR3 has 14 amino acids. Germline assignment: CDR1 SGHDT and CDR2 YYEEEE.

Sequenced sample: peripheral blood. The J gene is TRBJ1-6, the V gene TRBV5-6; the match to TRBD1 covers 7 bases. This sequence originates from a woman over 75 with active COVID-19. Written as DNA, the CDR3 is TGTGCCAGCAGCTGGGGGACAGCAGATTCACCCCTCCACTTT. Its protein product is CASSWGTADSPLHF.